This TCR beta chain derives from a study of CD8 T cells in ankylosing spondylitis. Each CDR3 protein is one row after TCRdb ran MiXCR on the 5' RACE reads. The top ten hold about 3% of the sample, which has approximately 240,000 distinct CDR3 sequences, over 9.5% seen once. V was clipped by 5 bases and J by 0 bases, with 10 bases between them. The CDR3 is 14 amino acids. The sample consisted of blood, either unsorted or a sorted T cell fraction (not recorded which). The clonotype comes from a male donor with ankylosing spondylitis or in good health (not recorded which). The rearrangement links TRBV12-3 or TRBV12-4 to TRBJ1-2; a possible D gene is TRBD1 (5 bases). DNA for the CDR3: TGTGCCAGCAGTAAGGGCAGGGCTAACTATGGCTACACCTTC. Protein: CASSKGRANYGYTF.